A selection of T cell receptor beta chains follows, all from one sample in a study of CD8+CD57+ T cells in acquired aplastic anemia. One entry per CDR3 protein, called by TCRdb with MiXCR from the reads. The table includes a few hundred thousand distinct CDR3 sequences, less than 35% detected once. Source material: sorted CD4+, CD8+, or CD8+CD57+ T cells (not recorded which) from PBMCs. All receptors derive from a human donor with aplastic anemia. Both conserved end residues are trimmed from each CDR3. Each record gives: V gene, D gene, J gene, CDR3 protein. A D gene is named only where the DNA matches it firmly.

V: TRBV19; D: TRBD2; J: TRBJ2-7; CDR3: ASKSLAGESYGQY
V: TRBV11-2; D: TRBD1; J: TRBJ2-2; CDR3: ASSLVGGASGGELF
V: TRBV12-3/TRBV12-4; D: NA; J: TRBJ2-5; CDR3: ASSFFGGLETQY
V: TRBV20-1; D: NA; J: TRBJ2-7; CDR3: SARETANSYEQY
V: TRBV5-1; D: TRBD2; J: TRBJ2-2; CDR3: ASSPGLPNTGELF
V: TRBV7-9; D: NA; J: TRBJ2-4; CDR3: ASSLEVAPGIQY
V: TRBV7-2; D: NA; J: TRBJ1-3; CDR3: ASSLATASPGNTIY
V: TRBV19; D: NA; J: TRBJ2-7; CDR3: ASTSGQY
V: TRBV29-1; D: TRBD1; J: TRBJ2-4; CDR3: SARQGPSQY
V: TRBV5-1; D: TRBD1; J: TRBJ1-6; CDR3: ASSLPDRSSPLH
V: TRBV6-5; D: NA; J: TRBJ2-1; CDR3: ASSYSYPVNEQF
V: TRBV15; D: NA; J: TRBJ2-7; CDR3: ATSRDRRRGLVEQY
V: TRBV15; D: NA; J: TRBJ2-1; CDR3: ATSRNRVTSNEQF
V: TRBV6-5; D: NA; J: TRBJ1-3; CDR3: ASSYGGNSGNTIY
V: TRBV2; D: NA; J: TRBJ1-5; CDR3: ANRYQGLGQPQH
V: TRBV5-8; D: NA; J: TRBJ1-2; CDR3: ASSLDGSGNYGYT
V: TRBV6-5; D: NA; J: TRBJ1-6; CDR3: ASGYSRGGSSPLH
V: TRBV7-3; D: NA; J: TRBJ1-3; CDR3: ASSQVVSRYGNTIY
V: TRBV20-1; D: TRBD2; J: TRBJ2-3; CDR3: SAWASGKGGTDTQY
V: TRBV5-1; D: NA; J: TRBJ2-2; CDR3: ASSLNRNTGELF
V: TRBV20-1; D: NA; J: TRBJ2-7; CDR3: SYRSAGGDGEQY
V: TRBV14; D: NA; J: TRBJ2-7; CDR3: ASRASGGLATTYEQY
V: TRBV2; D: TRBD2; J: TRBJ2-5; CDR3: ASSISGGGETQY
V: TRBV19; D: NA; J: TRBJ1-3; CDR3: ASSIGDHSGNTIY
V: TRBV19; D: NA; J: TRBJ1-5; CDR3: ASKGGDTSNQPQH
V: TRBV10-3; D: TRBD1; J: TRBJ1-3; CDR3: AIKGGDRGEAGNTIY
V: TRBV19; D: TRBD2; J: TRBJ2-5; CDR3: AISVSSGVETQY
V: TRBV30; D: NA; J: TRBJ1-5; CDR3: AWSDEVNQPQH
V: TRBV20-1; D: NA; J: TRBJ1-1; CDR3: SAYRNTEAF
V: TRBV6-1; D: NA; J: TRBJ1-2; CDR3: ASTIRRGNYGYT
V: TRBV7-7; D: NA; J: TRBJ2-5; CDR3: ASSQEAGVRETQY
V: TRBV7-2; D: NA; J: TRBJ1-3; CDR3: ASSLRGISGNTIY
V: TRBV6-2/TRBV6-3; D: NA; J: TRBJ2-1; CDR3: ASTRRGPSSYNEQF
V: TRBV19; D: NA; J: TRBJ1-5; CDR3: ASSWVGRVNNQPQH
V: TRBV19; D: NA; J: TRBJ1-3; CDR3: ASSIPRNSGNTIY
V: TRBV11-1; D: NA; J: TRBJ2-1; CDR3: ASSRAVGGQGDEQF
V: TRBV20-1; D: TRBD1; J: TRBJ1-1; CDR3: SARSNTPGQGIDTEAF
V: TRBV15; D: NA; J: TRBJ2-7; CDR3: ATSSQPGEGYEQY
V: TRBV4-3; D: NA; J: TRBJ1-5; CDR3: ASSQDMGGRQPQH
V: TRBV5-1; D: TRBD2; J: TRBJ2-3; CDR3: ASSGEGLVDTQY
V: TRBV5-1; D: NA; J: TRBJ1-5; CDR3: ASSLAAGSQPQH
V: TRBV19; D: NA; J: TRBJ1-1; CDR3: ASTSLTGPTTEAF
V: TRBV20-1; D: NA; J: TRBJ1-1; CDR3: SARDWGHSNTEAF
V: TRBV2; D: NA; J: TRBJ1-6; CDR3: ASSSGNNSPPH
V: TRBV4-2; D: TRBD2; J: TRBJ2-3; CDR3: ASSPVAGGTDTQY
V: TRBV29-1; D: TRBD1; J: TRBJ1-1; CDR3: SVAPGQGAKAVTEAF